This T cell receptor (beta chain) was identified in a study of T cell responses to AZD1222 COVID-19 vaccine. With V trimmed by 7 bases and J by 5 bases, 7 bases remained unmatched. This CDR3 region has 14 residues. The germline gives CDR1 SNHLY, CDR2 FYNNEI. Concerning this clone: What it binds is unknown.

Study-level points and caveats: Spike as a whole was targeted by vaccine-associated CD4 TCRs, dominant at 160-218 and 743-854. Baseline seropositivity occurred in only a handful of AZD1222 recipients.

The assay was immunoSEQ multiplex PCR, and TCRdb's table has in-frame clones only and misses some. The table shows just under 150,000 clones, with 86% occurring only once. The receptor was derived from an adult who received the AZD1222 COVID-19 vaccine. The rearrangement uses TRBV2 and TRBJ1-5, with 8 nucleotides matching TRBD1. Here the sequenced sample was peripheral blood, taken 28 days after the second AZD1222 dose. This CDR3 reads CASTSTGDYQPQHF. The CDR3 nucleotides are TGTGCCAGCACCTCGACAGGGGATTATCAGCCCCAGCATTTT.